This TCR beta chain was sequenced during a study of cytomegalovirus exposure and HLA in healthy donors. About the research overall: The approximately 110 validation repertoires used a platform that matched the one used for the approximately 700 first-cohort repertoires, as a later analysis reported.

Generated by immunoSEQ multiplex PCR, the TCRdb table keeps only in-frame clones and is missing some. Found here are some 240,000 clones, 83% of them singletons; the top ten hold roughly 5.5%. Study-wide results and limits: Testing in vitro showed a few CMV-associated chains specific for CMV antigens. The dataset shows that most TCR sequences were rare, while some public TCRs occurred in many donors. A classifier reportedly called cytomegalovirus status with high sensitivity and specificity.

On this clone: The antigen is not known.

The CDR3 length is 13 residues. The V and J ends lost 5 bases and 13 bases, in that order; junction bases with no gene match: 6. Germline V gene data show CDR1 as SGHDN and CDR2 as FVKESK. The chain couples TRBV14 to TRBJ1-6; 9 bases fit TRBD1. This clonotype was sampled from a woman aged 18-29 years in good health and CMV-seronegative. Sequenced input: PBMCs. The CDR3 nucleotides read TGTGCCAGCAGCGACAGGGGGTGGCTGCCCCTCCACTTT. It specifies CASSDRGWLPLHF. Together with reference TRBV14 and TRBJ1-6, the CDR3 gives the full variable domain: EAGVTQFPSHSVIEKGQTVTLRCDPISGHDNLYWYRRVMGKEIKFLLHFVKESKQDESGMPNNRFLAERTGGTYSTLKVQPAELEDSGVYFCASSDRGWLPLHFGNGTRLTVT.